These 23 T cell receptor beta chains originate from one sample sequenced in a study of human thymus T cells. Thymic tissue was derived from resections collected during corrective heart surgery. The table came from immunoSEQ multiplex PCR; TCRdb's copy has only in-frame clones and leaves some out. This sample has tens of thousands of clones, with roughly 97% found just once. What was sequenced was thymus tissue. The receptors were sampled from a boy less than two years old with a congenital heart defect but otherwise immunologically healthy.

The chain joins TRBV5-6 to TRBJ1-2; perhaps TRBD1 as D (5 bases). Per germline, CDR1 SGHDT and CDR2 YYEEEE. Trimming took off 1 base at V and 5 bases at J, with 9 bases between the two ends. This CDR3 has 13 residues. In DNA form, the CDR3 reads TGTGCCAGCAGCTTGACGGGACGATATGGCTACACCTTC. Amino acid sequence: CASSLTGRYGYTF.

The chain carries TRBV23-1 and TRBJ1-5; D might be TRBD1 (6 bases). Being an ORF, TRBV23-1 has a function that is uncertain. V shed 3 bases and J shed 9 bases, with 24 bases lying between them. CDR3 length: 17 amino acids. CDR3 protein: CASSQYEGEAGHSPQHF. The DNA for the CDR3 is TGCGCCAGCAGTCAGTACGAGGGGGAAGCAGGTCATTCGCCCCAGCATTTT.

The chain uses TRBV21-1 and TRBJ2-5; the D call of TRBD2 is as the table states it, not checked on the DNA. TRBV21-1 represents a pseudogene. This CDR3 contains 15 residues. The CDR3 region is CASSKRSGRRETQYF. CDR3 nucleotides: TGTGCCAGCAGCAAACGGAGCGGGAGGCGAGAGACCCAGTACTTC.

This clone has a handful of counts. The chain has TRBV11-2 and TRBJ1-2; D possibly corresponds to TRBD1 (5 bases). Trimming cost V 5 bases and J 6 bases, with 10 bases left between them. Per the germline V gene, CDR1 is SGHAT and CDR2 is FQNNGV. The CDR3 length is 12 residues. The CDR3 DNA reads TGTGCCAGCAGCCCGGGGCCGAATGGCTACACCTTC. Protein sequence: CASSPGPNGYTF.

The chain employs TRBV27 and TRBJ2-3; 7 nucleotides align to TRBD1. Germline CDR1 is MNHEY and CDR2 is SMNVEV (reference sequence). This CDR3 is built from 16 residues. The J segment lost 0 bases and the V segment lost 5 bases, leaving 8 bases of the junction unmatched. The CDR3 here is CASSLDRYPSTDTQYF. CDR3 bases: TGTGCCAGCAGTCTGGACAGGTATCCTAGCACAGATACGCAGTATTTT.

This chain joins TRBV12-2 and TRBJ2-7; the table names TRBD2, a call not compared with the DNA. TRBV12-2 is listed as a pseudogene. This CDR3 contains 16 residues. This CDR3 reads CASRPLPAGPAYEQYF. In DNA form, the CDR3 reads TGTGCAAGTCGCCCATTACCAGCGGGACCCGCCTACGAGCAGTACTTC.

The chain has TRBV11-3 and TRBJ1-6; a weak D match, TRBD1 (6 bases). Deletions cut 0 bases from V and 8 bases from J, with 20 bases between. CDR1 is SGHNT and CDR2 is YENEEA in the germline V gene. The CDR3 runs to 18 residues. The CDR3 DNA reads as TGTGCCAGCAGCTTAGATTATTACAGGGTGAAAGGGGATTCACCCCTCCACTTT. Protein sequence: CASSLDYYRVKGDSPLHF.

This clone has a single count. Here the CDR3 reads CASSMPDRVLAKNIQYF. The DNA of the CDR3 is TGTGCCAGTAGTATGCCGGACAGGGTTCTAGCCAAAAACATTCAGTACTTC. The chain carries TRBV19 and TRBJ2-4, with TRBD1 identical over 8 bases. The ends lost 3 bases at V and 0 bases at J; junction bases unmatched: 7. From germline, CDR1 is LNHDA and CDR2 SQIVND (reference sequence). This CDR3 region has 17 residues.

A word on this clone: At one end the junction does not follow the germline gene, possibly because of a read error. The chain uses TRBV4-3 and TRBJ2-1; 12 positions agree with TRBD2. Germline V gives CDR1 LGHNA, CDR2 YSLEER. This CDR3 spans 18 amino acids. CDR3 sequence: CASSQQPGTSGFLRGYLF. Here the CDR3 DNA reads TGCGCCAGCAGCCAACAGCCCGGGACTAGCGGGTTCCTCCGGGGTTATCTCTTC.

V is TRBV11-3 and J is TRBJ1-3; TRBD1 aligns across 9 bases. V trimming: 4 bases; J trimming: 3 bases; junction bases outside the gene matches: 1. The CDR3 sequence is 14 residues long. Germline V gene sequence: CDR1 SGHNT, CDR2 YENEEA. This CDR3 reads CASSSGQGGNTIYF. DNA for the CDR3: TGTGCCAGCAGCTCGGGACAGGGTGGAAACACCATATATTTT.

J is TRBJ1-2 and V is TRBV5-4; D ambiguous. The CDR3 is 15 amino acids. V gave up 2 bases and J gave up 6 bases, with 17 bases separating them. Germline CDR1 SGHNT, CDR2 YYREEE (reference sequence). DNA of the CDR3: TGTGCCAGCAGCTTTAAAAGCGGGAGCGAAGATGGCTACACCTTC. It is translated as CASSFKSGSEDGYTF.

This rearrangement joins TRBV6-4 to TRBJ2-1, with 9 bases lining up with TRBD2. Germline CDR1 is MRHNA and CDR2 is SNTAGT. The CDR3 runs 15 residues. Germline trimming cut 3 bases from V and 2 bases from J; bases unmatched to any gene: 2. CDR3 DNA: TGTGCCAGCAGTGAAACTAGCGGGCCCTACAATGAGCAGTTCTTC. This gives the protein CASSETSGPYNEQFF.

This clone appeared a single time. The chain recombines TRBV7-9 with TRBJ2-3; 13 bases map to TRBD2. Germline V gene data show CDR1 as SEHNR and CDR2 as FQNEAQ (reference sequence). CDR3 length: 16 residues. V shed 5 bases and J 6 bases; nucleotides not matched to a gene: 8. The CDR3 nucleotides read TGTGCCAGCAGCGAGGGACTAGCGGGACCATCGGATACGCAGTATTTT. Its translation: CASSEGLAGPSDTQYF.

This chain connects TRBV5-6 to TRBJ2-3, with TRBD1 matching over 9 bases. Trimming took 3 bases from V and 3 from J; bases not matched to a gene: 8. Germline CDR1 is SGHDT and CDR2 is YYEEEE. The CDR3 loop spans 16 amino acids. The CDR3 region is CASSSFGTGKTDTQYF. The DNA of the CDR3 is TGTGCCAGCAGCTCGTTCGGGACAGGGAAGACAGATACGCAGTATTTT.

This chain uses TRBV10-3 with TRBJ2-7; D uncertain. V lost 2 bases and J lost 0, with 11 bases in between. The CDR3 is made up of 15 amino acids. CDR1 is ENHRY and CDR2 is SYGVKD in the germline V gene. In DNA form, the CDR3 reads TGTGCCATCAGTGAGCCCTTAGGACGCTCCTACGAGCAGTACTTC. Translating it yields CAISEPLGRSYEQYF.

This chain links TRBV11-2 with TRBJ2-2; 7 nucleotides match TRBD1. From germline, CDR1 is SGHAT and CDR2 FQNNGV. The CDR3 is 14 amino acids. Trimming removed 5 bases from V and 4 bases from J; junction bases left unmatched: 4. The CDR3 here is CASSGTGVTGELFF. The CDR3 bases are TGTGCCAGCAGCGGTACAGGGGTCACCGGGGAGCTGTTTTTT.

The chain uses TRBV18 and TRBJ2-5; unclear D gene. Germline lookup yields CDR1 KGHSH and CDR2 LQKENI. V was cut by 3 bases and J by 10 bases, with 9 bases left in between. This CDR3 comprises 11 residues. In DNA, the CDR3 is TGTGCCAGCTCACCCGAAGGGATCCAGTACTTC. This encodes CASSPEGIQYF.

The CDR3 loop is CASSLEGLWNTIYF. DNA of the CDR3: TGTGCCAGCAGTTTAGAGGGGTTATGGAACACCATATATTTT. This chain connects TRBV27 to TRBJ1-3; D may be TRBD1 (5 bases). V was pared by 2 bases and J by 7 bases, with 12 bases between. Germline V gives CDR1 MNHEY, CDR2 SMNVEV (reference sequence). This CDR3 has 14 residues.

CDR3 loop: CSVVQGSNTEAFF. CDR3 DNA: TGCAGCGTTGTTCAGGGCTCGAACACTGAAGCTTTCTTT. The gene calls are TRBV29-1 and TRBJ1-1; a weak D match, TRBD1 (5 bases). The CDR3 totals 13 residues. From germline, CDR1 is SQVTM and CDR2 ANQGSEA. V was shortened by 4 bases and J by 1 base, with 10 bases between the two germline ends. The variable domain in full, completed from reference TRBV29-1 and TRBJ1-1, reads SAVISQKPSRDICQRGTSLTIQCQVDSQVTMMFWYRQQPGQSLTLIATANQGSEATYESGFVIDKFPISRPNLTFSTLTVSNMSPEDSSIYLCSVVQGSNTEAFFGQGTRLTVV.

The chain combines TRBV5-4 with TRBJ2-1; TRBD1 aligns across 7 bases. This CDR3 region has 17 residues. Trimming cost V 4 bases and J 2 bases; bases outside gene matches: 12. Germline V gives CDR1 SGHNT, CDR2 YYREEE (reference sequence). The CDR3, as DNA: TGTGCCAGCAGCAAGATCAACAGGGGATCCCCCTACAATGAGCAGTTCTTC. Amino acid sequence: CASSKINRGSPYNEQFF.

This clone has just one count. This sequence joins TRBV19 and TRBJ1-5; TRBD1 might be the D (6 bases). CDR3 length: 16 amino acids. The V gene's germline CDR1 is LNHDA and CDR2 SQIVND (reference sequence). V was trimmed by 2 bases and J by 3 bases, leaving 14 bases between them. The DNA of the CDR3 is TGTGCCAGTAGTATACCCCACAGGGAGCCCAATCAGCCCCAGCATTTT. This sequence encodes CASSIPHREPNQPQHF.

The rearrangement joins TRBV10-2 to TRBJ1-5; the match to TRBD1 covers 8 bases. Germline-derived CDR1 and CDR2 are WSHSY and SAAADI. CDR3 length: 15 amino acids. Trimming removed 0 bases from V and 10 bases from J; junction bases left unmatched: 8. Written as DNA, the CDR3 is TGCGCCAGCAGTGAGTCCCCGGACAGGGTATACCCCCAGCATTTT. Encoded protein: CASSESPDRVYPQHF.

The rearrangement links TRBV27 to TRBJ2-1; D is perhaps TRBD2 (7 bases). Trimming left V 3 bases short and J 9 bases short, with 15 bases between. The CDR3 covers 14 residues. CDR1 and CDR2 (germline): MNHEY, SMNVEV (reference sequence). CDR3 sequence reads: CASSFPGAGAEQFF. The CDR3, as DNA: TGTGCCAGCAGTTTCCCGGGGGCGGGAGCTGAGCAGTTCTTC.